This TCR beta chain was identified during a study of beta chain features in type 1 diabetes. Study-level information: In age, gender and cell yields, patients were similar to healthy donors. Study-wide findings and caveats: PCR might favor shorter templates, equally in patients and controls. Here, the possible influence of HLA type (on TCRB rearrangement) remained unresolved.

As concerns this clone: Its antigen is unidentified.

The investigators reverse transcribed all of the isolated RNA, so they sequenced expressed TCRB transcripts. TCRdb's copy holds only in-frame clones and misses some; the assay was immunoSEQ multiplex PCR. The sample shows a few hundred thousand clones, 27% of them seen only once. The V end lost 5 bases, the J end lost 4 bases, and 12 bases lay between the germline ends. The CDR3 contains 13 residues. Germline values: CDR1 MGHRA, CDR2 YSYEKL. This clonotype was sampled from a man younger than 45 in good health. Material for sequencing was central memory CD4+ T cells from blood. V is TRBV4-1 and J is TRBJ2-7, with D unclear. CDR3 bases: TGCGCCAGCAGCGTCGGCCTAGGATACGAGCAGTACTTC. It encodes CASSVGLGYEQYF.